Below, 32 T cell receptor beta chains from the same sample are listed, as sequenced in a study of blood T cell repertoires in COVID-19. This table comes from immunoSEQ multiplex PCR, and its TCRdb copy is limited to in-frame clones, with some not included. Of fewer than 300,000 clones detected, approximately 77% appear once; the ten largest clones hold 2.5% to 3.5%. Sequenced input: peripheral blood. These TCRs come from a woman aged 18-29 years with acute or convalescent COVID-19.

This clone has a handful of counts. CDR3 residues: CASSLRGLSGLPNYGYTF. The CDR3 bases are TGTGCCAGCAGTTTACGGGGACTCTCGGGGCTTCCTAACTATGGCTACACCTTC. The chain has TRBV28 and TRBJ1-2; TRBD1 might be the D (5 bases). V was shortened by 2 bases and J by 0 bases, with 19 bases between the two germline ends. The CDR3 totals 18 residues. Germline V gene data show CDR1 as MDHEN and CDR2 as SYDVKM.

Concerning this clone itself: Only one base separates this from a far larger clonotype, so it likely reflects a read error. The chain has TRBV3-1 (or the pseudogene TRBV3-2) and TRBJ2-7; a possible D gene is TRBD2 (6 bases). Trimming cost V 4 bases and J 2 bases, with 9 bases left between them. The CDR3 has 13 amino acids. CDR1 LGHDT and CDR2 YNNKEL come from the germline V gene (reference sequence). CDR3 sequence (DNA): TGTGCCAGCAGCCCACCGGGGGCCTACGAGCAGTACTTC. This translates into CASSPPGAYEQYF.

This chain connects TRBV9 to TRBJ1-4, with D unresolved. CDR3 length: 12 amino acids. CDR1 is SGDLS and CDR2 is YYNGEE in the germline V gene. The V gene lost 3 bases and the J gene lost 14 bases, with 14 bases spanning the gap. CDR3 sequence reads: CASSGDGYLLFF. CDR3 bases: TGTGCCAGCAGCGGCGACGGGTATTTGCTGTTTTTT.

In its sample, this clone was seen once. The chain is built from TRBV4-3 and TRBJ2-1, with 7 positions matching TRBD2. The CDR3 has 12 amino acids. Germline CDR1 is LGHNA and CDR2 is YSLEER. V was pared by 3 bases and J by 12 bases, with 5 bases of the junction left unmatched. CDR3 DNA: TGCGCCAGCAGCCAGGGCGGGAGCCGGCAGTTCTTC. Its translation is CASSQGGSRQFF.

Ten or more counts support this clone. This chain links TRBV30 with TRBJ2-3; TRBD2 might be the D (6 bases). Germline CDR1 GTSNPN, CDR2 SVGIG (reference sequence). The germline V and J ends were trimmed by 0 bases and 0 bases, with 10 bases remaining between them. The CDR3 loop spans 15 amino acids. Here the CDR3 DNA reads TGTGCCTGGAGTGTCCGGGGGATAAGCACAGATACGCAGTATTTT. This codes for CAWSVRGISTDTQYF.

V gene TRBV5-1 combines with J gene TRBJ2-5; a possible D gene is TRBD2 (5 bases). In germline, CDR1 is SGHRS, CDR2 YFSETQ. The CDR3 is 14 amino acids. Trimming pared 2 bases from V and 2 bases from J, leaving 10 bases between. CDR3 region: CASSLGSTQETQYF. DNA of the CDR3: TGCGCCAGCAGCTTAGGGAGCACACAAGAGACCCAGTACTTC.

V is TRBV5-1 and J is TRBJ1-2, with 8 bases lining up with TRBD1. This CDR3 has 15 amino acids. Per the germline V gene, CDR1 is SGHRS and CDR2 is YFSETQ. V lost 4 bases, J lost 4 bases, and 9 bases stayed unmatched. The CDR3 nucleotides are TGCGCCAGCAGCCGGCCCGATACAGGGGGCTATGGCTACACCTTC. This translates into CASSRPDTGGYGYTF.

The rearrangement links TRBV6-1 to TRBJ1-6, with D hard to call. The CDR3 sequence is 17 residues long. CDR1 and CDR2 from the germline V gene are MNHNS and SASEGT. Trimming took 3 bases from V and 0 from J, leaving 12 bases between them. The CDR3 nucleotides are TGTGCCAGCAGTGACGAGGTAGTAAGCTCCTATAATTCACCCCTCCACTTT. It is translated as CASSDEVVSSYNSPLHF.

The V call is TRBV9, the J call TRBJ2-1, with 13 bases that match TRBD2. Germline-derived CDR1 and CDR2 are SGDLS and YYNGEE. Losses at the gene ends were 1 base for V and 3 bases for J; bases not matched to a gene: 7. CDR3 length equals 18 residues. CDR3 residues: CASSVCGTSGTNYNEQFF. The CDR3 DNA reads TGTGCCAGCAGCGTATGTGGGACTAGCGGGACTAACTACAATGAGCAGTTCTTC.

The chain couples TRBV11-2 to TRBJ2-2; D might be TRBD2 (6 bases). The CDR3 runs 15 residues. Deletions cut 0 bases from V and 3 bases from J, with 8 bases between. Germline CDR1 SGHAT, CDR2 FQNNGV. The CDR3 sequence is CASSLDWGDTGELFF. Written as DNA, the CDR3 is TGTGCCAGCAGCTTAGATTGGGGGGACACCGGGGAGCTGTTTTTT.

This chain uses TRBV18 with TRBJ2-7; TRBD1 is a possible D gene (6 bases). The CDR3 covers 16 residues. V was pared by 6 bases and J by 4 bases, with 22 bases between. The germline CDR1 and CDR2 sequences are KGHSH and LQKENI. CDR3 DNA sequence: TGTGCCAGCTCGCCATCCGGACAGACCCCGAAATACGAGCAGTACTTC. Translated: CASSPSGQTPKYEQYF.

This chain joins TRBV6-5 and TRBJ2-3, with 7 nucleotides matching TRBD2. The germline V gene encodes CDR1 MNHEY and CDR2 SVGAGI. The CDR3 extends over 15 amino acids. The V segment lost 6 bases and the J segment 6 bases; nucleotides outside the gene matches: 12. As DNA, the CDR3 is TGTGCCAGCAGACCTGGGAGGGCGGGGGAGGATACGCAGTATTTT. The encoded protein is CASRPGRAGEDTQYF.

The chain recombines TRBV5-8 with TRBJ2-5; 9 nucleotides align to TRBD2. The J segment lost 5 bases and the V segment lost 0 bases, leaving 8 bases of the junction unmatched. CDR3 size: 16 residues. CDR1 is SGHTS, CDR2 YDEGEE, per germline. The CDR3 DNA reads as TGTGCCAGCAGCTTGGGATTTAGCGGGAGAACGGAGACCCAGTACTTC. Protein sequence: CASSLGFSGRTETQYF.

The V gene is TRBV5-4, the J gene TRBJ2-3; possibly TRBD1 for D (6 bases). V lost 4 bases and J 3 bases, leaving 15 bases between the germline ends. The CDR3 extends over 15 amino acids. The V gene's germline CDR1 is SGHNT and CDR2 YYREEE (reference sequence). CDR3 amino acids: CASSKDSWGTDTQYF. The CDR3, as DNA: TGTGCCAGCAGCAAGGACAGTTGGGGGACAGATACGCAGTATTTT.

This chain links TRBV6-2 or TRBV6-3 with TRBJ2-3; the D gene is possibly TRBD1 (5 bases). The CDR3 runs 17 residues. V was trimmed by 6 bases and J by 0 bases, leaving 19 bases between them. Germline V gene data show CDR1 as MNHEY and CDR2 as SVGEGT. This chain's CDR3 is CASSPDKAPLSTDTQYF. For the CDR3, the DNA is TGTGCCAGCAGCCCGGACAAGGCCCCTCTAAGCACAGATACGCAGTATTTT.

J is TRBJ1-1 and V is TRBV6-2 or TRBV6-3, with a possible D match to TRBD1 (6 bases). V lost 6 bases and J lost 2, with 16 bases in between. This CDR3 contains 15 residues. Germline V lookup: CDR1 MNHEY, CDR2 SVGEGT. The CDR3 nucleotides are TGTGCCAGCAGCCTTCATCCACAGGGCAACACTGAAGCTTTCTTT. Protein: CASSLHPQGNTEAFF.

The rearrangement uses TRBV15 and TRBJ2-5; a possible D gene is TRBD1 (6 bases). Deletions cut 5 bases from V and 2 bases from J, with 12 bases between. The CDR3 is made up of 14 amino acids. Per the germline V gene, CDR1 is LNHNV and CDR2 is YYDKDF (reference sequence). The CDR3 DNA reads TGTGCCACCAGCGACGGGACACAGCAAGAGACCCAGTACTTC. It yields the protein CATSDGTQQETQYF.

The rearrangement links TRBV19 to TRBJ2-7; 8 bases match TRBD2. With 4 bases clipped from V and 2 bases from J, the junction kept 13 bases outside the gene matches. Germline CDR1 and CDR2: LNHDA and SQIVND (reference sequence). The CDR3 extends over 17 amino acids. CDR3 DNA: TGTGCCAGTAGTACCTCACACTTAGCGGGAAAAACCTACGAGCAGTACTTC. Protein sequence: CASSTSHLAGKTYEQYF.

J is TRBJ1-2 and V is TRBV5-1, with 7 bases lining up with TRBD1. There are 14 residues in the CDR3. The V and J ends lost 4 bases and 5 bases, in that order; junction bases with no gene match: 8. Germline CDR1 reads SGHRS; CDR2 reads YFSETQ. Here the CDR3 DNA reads TGCGCCAGCAGCAGACTAACAGGGGTGTATGGCTACACCTTC. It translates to CASSRLTGVYGYTF. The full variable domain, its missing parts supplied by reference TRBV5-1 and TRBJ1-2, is KAGVTQTPRYLIKTRGQQVTLSCSPISGHRSVSWYQQTPGQGLQFLFEYFSETQRNKGNFPGRFSGRQFSNSRSEMNVSTLELGDSALYLCASSRLTGVYGYTFGSGTRLTVV.

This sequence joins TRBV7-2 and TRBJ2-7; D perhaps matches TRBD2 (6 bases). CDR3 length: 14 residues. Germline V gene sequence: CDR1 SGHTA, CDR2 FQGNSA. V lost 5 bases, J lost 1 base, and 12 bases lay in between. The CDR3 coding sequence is TGTGCCAGCAGCCAACGCGGGACTTCCTACGAGCAGTACTTC. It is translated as CASSQRGTSYEQYF.

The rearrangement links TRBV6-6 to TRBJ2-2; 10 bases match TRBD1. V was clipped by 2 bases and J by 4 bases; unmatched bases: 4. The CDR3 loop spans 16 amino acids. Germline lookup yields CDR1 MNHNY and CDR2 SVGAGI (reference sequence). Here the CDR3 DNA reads TGTGCCAGCAGTTACCGAGACAGGGGGCCCACCGGGGAGCTGTTTTTT. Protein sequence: CASSYRDRGPTGELFF.

CDR3 amino acids: CASSPTGGRIQYF. The CDR3 coding sequence is TGCGCCAGCAGCCCTACAGGGGGTCGGATTCAGTACTTC. The chain carries TRBV5-1 and TRBJ2-4; 8 bases map to TRBD1. This CDR3 has 13 residues. Germline-derived CDR1 and CDR2 are SGHRS and YFSETQ. The V segment lost 4 bases and the J segment 10 bases; nucleotides outside the gene matches: 7.

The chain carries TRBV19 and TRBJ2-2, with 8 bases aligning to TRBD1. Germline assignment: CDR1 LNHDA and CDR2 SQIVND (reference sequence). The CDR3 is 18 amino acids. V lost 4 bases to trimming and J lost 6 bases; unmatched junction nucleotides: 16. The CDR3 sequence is CASSTSPGTGLRSGELFF. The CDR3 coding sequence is TGTGCCAGTAGTACATCCCCCGGGACAGGTTTACGGTCCGGGGAGCTGTTTTTT.

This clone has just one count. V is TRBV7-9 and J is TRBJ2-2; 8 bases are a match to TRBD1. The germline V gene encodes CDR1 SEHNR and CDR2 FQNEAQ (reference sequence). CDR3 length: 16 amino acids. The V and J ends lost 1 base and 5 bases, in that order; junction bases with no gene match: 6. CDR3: CASSLGTGSLTGELFF. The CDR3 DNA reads TGTGCCAGCAGCTTAGGGACAGGGAGCCTTACCGGGGAGCTGTTTTTT.

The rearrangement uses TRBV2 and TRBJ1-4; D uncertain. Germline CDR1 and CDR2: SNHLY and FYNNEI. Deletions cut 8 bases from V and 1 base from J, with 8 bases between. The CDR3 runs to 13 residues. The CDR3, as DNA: TGTGCCAGCTCACCGGGAACTAATGAAAAACTGTTTTTT. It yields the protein CASSPGTNEKLFF.

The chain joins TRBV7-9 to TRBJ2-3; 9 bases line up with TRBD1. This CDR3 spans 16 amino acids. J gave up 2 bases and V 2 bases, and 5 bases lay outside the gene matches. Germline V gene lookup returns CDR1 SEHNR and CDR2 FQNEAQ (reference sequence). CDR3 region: CASSLSQGAYTDTQYF. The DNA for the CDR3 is TGTGCCAGCAGCTTATCACAGGGGGCTTACACAGATACGCAGTATTTT.

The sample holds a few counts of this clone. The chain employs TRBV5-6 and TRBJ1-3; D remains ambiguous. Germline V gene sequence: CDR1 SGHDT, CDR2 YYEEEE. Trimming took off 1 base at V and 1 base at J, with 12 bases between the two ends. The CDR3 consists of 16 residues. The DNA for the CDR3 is TGTGCCAGCAGCTTGACCCTCACTTCTTCTGGAAACACCATATATTTT. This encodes CASSLTLTSSGNTIYF.

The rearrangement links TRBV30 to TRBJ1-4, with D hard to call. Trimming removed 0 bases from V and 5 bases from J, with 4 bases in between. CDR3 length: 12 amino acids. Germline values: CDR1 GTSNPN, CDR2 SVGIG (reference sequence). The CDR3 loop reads CAWSVLNEKLFF. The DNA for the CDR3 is TGTGCCTGGAGTGTTCTGAATGAAAAACTGTTTTTT.

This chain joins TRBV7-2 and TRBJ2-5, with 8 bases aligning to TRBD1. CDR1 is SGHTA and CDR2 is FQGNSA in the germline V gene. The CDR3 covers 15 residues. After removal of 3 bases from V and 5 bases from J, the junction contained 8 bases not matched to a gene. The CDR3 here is CASSFARGLYETQYF. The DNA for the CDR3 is TGTGCCAGCAGCTTCGCCAGGGGGCTGTATGAGACCCAGTACTTC.

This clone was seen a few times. DNA of the CDR3: TGTGCCAGCAGCCCGGCCGCTAGTATTGAAAAACTGTTTTTT. Amino acids: CASSPAASIEKLFF. V gene TRBV6-5 combines with J gene TRBJ1-4; D gene uncertain. CDR3 length: 14 residues. Trimming shortened V by 6 bases and J by 7 bases, and 15 bases separated the two germline ends. Germline V gene sequence: CDR1 MNHEY, CDR2 SVGAGI.

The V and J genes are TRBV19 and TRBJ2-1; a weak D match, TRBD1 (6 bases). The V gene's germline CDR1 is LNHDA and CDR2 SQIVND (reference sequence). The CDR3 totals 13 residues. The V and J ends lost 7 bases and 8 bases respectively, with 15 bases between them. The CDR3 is CASKVRGGYEQFF. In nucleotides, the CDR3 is TGTGCCAGTAAGGTCAGGGGTGGATATGAGCAGTTCTTC.

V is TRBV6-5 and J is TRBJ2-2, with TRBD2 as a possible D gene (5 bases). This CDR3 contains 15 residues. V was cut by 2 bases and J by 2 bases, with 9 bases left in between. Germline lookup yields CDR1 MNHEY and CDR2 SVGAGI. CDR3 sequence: CASSYTLGNTGELFF. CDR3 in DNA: TGTGCCAGCAGTTACACACTAGGAAACACCGGGGAGCTGTTTTTT.